This T cell receptor beta chain was sequenced in a study of blood T cell repertoires in COVID-19. As for the study in general: T cells, B-cell-depleted T cells, or PBMCs supplied cDNA or gDNA.

This clone was seen a handful of times. In the source study's methods: For nucleated cells, counts were estimated from reference gene primer amplification. The data were produced by immunoSEQ multiplex PCR, yet TCRdb's version contains in-frame clones alone and is incomplete. V, J and clone size were drawn from that table, and D and trimming were deduced from the DNA. The data contain around 200,000 clones, approximately 79% of them singletons. The TCR was taken from a man aged 45-60 years who had recovered from COVID-19. What was sequenced was peripheral blood.

The CDR3 reads CASSLAGGVGNEQYF. In DNA, the CDR3 is TGTGCCAGCAGCTTGGCCGGCGGGGTGGGGAACGAGCAGTACTTC. J is TRBJ2-7 and V is TRBV5-4; weak D call: TRBD2 (6 bases). The CDR3 consists of 15 residues. The germline V and J ends were trimmed by 0 bases and 5 bases, with 15 bases remaining between them. Germline CDR1 reads SGHNT; CDR2 reads YYREEE (reference sequence).